A selection of T cell receptor beta chains follows, all from one sample in a study of blood T cell repertoires in COVID-19. Libraries were prepared by immunoSEQ multiplex PCR; TCRdb keeps only in-frame clonotypes and omits some of them. The sample holds a few hundred thousand clones, roughly 87% seen once. The sample taken for sequencing was peripheral blood. These receptors were taken from a woman aged 40-49 years who had recovered from COVID-19. Each CDR3 is given with its conserved first and last residue. D genes are given only for firm matches. The size entry is marked missing in some rows and otherwise reads once, few, many or a size class.

D	size	V	J	CDR3	DNA
.	.	TRBV28	TRBJ2-1	CASSLPGKNEQFF	TGTGCCAGCAGCCTTCCCGGTAAGAATGAGCAGTTCTTC
.	once	TRBV6-5	TRBJ2-7	CASSPGSSPVEQYF	TGTGCCAGCAGTCCCGGGTCCTCCCCGGTTGAGCAGTACTTC
.	once	TRBV7-2	TRBJ2-7	CASSLERAPTYEQYF	TGTGCCAGCAGCTTAGAGAGGGCACCGACCTACGAGCAGTACTTC
.	.	TRBV5-1	TRBJ2-5	CASSLAPGEETQYF	TGCGCCAGCAGCTTGGCCCCGGGGGAAGAGACCCAGTACTTC
TRBD1	once	TRBV6-6	TRBJ1-2	CASSYSRTGFNGYTF	TGTGCCAGCAGTTACTCGAGGACAGGTTTTAATGGCTACACCTTC
.	.	TRBV27	TRBJ2-2	CASVAGVVGELFF	TGTGCCAGCGTTGCAGGGGTGGTCGGGGAGCTGTTTTTT
.	.	TRBV4-1	TRBJ1-2	CASSQLQGTYGYTF	TGCGCCAGCAGCCAGCTACAGGGAACCTATGGCTACACCTTC
TRBD1	.	TRBV28	TRBJ1-2	CASSLPTGVNYGYTF	TGTGCCAGCAGTTTGCCCACAGGGGTAAATTATGGCTACACCTTC
.	.	TRBV18	TRBJ2-3	CASSLLGFTDTQYF	TGTGCCAGCTCCCTACTTGGTTTCACAGATACGCAGTATTTT
TRBD2	.	TRBV5-1	TRBJ2-2	CASSPERGLAGGSGELFF	TGCGCCAGCAGCCCTGAACGGGGACTAGCGGGAGGGTCCGGGGAGCTGTTTTTT
.	once	TRBV11-2	TRBJ1-1	CASSLDRGEAFF	TGTGCCAGCAGCTTAGACAGGGGTGAAGCTTTCTTT
TRBD1	.	TRBV28	TRBJ1-5	CASRKPGGPGYSNQPQHF	TGTGCCAGCAGAAAACCAGGGGGCCCCGGATATAGCAATCAGCCCCAGCATTTT
.	.	TRBV4-1	TRBJ1-2	CASSPFLGAGGYTF	TGCGCCAGCAGCCCCTTTTTGGGGGCGGGTGGCTACACCTTC
.	.	TRBV7-2	TRBJ2-5	CASSLEGGAGQTQYF	TGTGCCAGCAGCTTAGAAGGCGGGGCCGGGCAGACCCAGTACTTC
.	once	TRBV7-9	TRBJ1-2	CASSLQSEDGYTF	TGTGCCAGCAGCTTACAGTCCGAGGATGGCTACACCTTC
.	.	TRBV4-1	TRBJ1-5	CASSQAQGTTHQPQHF	TGCGCCAGCAGCCAAGCCCAGGGGACGACTCATCAGCCCCAGCATTTT